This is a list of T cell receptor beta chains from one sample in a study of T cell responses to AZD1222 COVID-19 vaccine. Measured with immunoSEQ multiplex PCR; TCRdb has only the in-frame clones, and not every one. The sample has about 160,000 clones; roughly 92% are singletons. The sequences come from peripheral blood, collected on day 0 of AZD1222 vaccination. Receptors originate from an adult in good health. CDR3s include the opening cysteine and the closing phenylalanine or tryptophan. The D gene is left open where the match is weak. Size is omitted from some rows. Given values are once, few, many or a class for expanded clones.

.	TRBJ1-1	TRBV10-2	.	CASSVGIGITEAFF	TGCGCCAGCAGTGTAGGGATTGGAATCACTGAAGCTTTCTTT
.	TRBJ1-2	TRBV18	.	CASSPAAGTSSGYTF	TGTGCCAGCTCACCAGCGGCAGGGACGTCGAGTGGCTACACCTTC
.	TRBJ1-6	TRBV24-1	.	CATSTLRDIKRGSPLHF	TGTGCCACCAGTACGTTGCGGGACATTAAACGGGGTTCACCCCTCCACTTT
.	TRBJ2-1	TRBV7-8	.	CASSQRYEQFF	TGTGCCAGCAGCCAGCGTTATGAGCAGTTCTTC
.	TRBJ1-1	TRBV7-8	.	CASSLDGQGTIF	TGTGCCAGCAGCTTAGACGGTCAGGGGACAATCTTT
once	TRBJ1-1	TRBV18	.	CASSPIRNTEAFF	TGTGCCAGCTCACCAATCAGGAACACTGAAGCTTTCTTT
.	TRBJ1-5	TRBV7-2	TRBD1	CASSLQGGNQPQHF	TGTGCCAGCAGCTTACAGGGGGGCAATCAGCCCCAGCATTTT
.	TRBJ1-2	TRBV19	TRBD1	CASSLPGQGAFGYTF	TGTGCCAGTAGTCTACCGGGACAGGGGGCGTTTGGCTACACCTTC
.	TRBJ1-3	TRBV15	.	CATSPDRRSGNTIYF	TGTGCCACCAGCCCCGACAGGCGCTCTGGAAACACCATATATTTT
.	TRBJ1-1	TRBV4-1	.	CASSQELGRAEAFF	TGCGCCAGCAGCCAAGAGCTGGGGAGGGCTGAAGCTTTCTTT
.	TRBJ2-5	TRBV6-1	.	CASSDSGDVQETQYF	TGTGCCAGCAGTGATTCAGGGGACGTCCAAGAGACCCAGTACTTC
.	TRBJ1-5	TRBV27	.	CASGMGIQPQHF	TGTGCCAGCGGCATGGGAATACAGCCCCAGCATTTT
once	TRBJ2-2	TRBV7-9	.	CASSLSNGELFF	TGTGCCAGCAGCTTATCTAACGGGGAGCTGTTTTTT
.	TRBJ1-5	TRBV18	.	CASSPGRGNQPQHF	TGTGCCAGCTCACCAGGTAGGGGGAATCAGCCCCAGCATTTT
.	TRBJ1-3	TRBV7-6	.	CASSLGRPNSGNTIYF	TGTGCCAGCAGCTTAGGCCGACCTAACTCTGGAAACACCATATATTTT
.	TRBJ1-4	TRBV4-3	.	CASSQEGTRLGKLFF	TGCGCCAGCAGCCAAGAGGGGACAAGATTGGGAAAACTGTTTTTT
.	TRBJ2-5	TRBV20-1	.	CSASGGQETQYF	TGCAGTGCTAGTGGGGGTCAAGAGACCCAGTACTTC
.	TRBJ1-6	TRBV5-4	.	CASSGAGQTFHF	TGTGCCAGCAGCGGGGCGGGGCAGACTTTTCACTTT
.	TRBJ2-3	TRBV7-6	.	CASSPIAGAGGTQYF	TGTGCCAGCAGCCCGATAGCGGGAGCAGGGGGCACGCAGTATTTT
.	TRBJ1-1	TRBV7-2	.	CASSLGPGGGNTEAFF	TGTGCCAGCAGCTTAGGGCCCGGCGGGGGCAACACTGAAGCTTTCTTT
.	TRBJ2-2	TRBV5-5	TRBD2	CASSLEGGGAANTGELFF	TGTGCCAGCAGCTTGGAAGGCGGGGGGGCCGCGAACACCGGGGAGCTGTTTTTT
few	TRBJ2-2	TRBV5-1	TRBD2	CASSSGLVAGELFF	TGCGCCAGCAGCTCCGGACTAGTAGCCGGGGAGCTGTTTTTT
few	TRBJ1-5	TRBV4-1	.	CASSQVLLSNQPQHF	TGCGCCAGCAGCCAAGTTCTTCTGAGCAATCAGCCCCAGCATTTT
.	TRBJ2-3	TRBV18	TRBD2	CASSPASGGGTQDTQYF	TGTGCCAGCTCACCCGCTAGCGGGGGGGGGACACAAGATACGCAGTATTTT
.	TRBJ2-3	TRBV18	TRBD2	CASSSLAGAGDTQYF	TGTGCCAGCTCATCACTAGCGGGAGCGGGGGATACGCAGTATTTT
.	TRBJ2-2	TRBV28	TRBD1	CASSWTGGTGELFF	TGTGCCAGCAGTTGGACAGGGGGCACCGGGGAGCTGTTTTTT
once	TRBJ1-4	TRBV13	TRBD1	CASSLSDRGVHEKLFF	TGTGCCAGCAGCTTATCGGACAGGGGAGTTCATGAAAAACTGTTTTTT
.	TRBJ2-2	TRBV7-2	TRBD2	CASSLVASGRYNTGELFF	TGTGCCAGCAGCTTAGTAGCTAGCGGGAGGTATAACACCGGGGAGCTGTTTTTT
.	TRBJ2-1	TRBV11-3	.	CASSFDYPSSYNEQFF	TGTGCCAGCAGCTTTGATTATCCAAGCTCCTACAATGAGCAGTTCTTC
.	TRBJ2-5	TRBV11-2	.	CASSLRVLETQYF	TGTGCCAGCAGCTTAAGGGTGTTGGAGACCCAGTACTTC
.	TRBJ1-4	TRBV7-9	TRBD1	CASSLRTGAVEKLFF	TGTGCCAGCAGCTTAAGGACAGGGGCGGTTGAAAAACTGTTTTTT
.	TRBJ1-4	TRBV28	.	CASSRSWNGNEKLFF	TGTGCCAGCAGCCGATCTTGGAACGGTAATGAAAAACTGTTTTTT
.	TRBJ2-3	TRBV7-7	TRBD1	CASSFSGQGGDTQYF	TGTGCCAGCAGCTTCTCGGGACAGGGTGGAGATACGCAGTATTTT
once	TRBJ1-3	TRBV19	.	CASSIWEGSFSGNTIYF	TGTGCCAGTAGTATATGGGAGGGTTCATTCTCTGGAAACACCATATATTTT
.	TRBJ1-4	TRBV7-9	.	CASSDRRVTNEKLFF	TGTGCCAGCAGTGATAGGAGGGTAACTAATGAAAAACTGTTTTTT
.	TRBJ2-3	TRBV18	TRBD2	CASSPNGGAVKDTQYF	TGTGCCAGCTCACCAAACGGGGGGGCCGTTAAAGATACGCAGTATTTT
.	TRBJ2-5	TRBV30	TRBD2	CAWMSGRGRETQYF	TGTGCCTGGATGAGCGGGAGGGGGCGAGAGACCCAGTACTTC
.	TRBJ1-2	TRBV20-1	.	CSASEAPYTF	TGCAGTGCTAGTGAGGCACCCTACACCTTC
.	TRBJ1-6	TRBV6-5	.	CASSYSGFGNSPLHF	TGTGCCAGCAGTTACTCCGGCTTTGGAAATTCACCCCTCCACTTT
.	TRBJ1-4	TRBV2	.	CASSEALLGGEKLFF	TGTGCCAGCAGTGAAGCGCTTTTAGGGGGTGAAAAACTGTTTTTT
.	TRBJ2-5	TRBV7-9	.	CASSLGGSGASGTQYF	TGTGCCAGCAGCTTAGGGGGCAGTGGGGCTTCTGGGACCCAGTACTTC
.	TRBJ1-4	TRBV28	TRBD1	CASRQGGTNEKLFF	TGTGCCAGCAGACAGGGGGGAACTAATGAAAAACTGTTTTTT
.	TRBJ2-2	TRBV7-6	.	CASSPLPTGTGELFF	TGTGCCAGCAGCCCACTACCTACAGGCACCGGGGAGCTGTTTTTT
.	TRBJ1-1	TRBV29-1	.	CSVQGFGNTEAFF	TGCAGCGTCCAGGGATTTGGGAACACTGAAGCTTTCTTT
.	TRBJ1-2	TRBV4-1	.	CASSQDHTGVGYTF	TGCGCCAGCAGCCAAGATCACACGGGGGTAGGCTACACCTTC
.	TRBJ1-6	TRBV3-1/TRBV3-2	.	CASSPSGGARRNSPLHF	TGTGCCAGCAGCCCCAGCGGGGGGGCGCGGCGTAATTCACCCCTCCACTTT
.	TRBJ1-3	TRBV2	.	CASGNPTGLGNTIYF	TGTGCCAGCGGGAACCCGACAGGCCTAGGAAACACCATATATTTT
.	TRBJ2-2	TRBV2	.	CASVRERGTGELFF	TGTGCCAGCGTGAGGGAGAGAGGCACCGGGGAGCTGTTTTTT
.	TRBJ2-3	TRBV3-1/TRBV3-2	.	CASSPGEWRTDTQYF	TGTGCCAGCAGCCCCGGGGAGTGGAGAACAGATACGCAGTATTTT
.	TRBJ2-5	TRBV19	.	CASSMSDQETQYF	TGTGCCAGTAGTATGTCAGACCAAGAGACCCAGTACTTC
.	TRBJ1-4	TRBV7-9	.	CASRPRTVENHNEKLFF	TGTGCCAGCAGACCCAGGACAGTGGAGAACCATAATGAAAAACTGTTTTTT